This T cell receptor (beta chain) was captured by sequencing in a study of early T cells in non-severe SARS-CoV-2 infection (dated by TCRdb to about 2021). In the study overall: Because TCR sequencing was done on bulk RNA from unsorted whole blood, the alpha and beta chains could not be paired.

Worth noting for this clonotype: Its antigen specificity is not known. Base qualities were left out, and no much larger clone turns up one base away.

The junction shows trimming of 0 bases on V and 8 bases on J, plus 9 bases between the germline ends. In the germline V gene (reference sequence), CDR1 corresponds to LGHDT and CDR2 to YNNKEL. Including the terminal cysteine and phenylalanine, the CDR3 comprises 13 residues. Of all the DNA, just the CDR3 is kept, 39 bases in frame from base 1. The library was generated by 5' RACE. Instrument on record: NextSeq 500. To correct for sequencing error and PCR bias, the TCR library protocol tagged individual cDNA molecules with unique molecular identifiers. Sequencing covered both TCR alpha and beta chains, and within each sample the abundances of alpha and beta sequences were tightly co-correlated. On the authors' methods: Decombinator V4 was used to perform V gene, J gene and CDR3 annotation of TCR sequences. TCRs were defined as expanded if a significant change between any two time points was detected under a Poisson model with p below 0.0001. TCR abundances were normalised to the total number of TCRs sequenced per sample and expressed as counts per million. MAIT TCRs were defined by TRAV1-2 paired with TRAJ12, TRAJ20 or TRAJ33, and iNKT TCRs by TRAV10 paired with TRAJ18. VDJdb, accessed 1 November 2021, was searched for CMV, EBV and SARS-CoV-2 annotated TCRs, excluding TCRs annotated for multiple antigens. TCRdb itself trimmed the public reads at Q25 with fastp, ran MiXCR and retained productive beta chains. For every CDR3 protein sequence, its rows merge into one entry that carries the most common genes and DNA. These V and J calls rely on TCRdb rather than the paper's analysis. The sample table shows 66,000 or so distinct CDR3 sequences, and under 15% are seen once. 7.5% to 9% of the sample belongs to the ten largest clones.

Set within a cohort of healthcare workers in London, UK, this nested case-control study involved weekly PCR testing of nasopharyngeal swabs along with blood sampling. Healthcare workers were enrolled in the week of the UK lockdown, from 23 to 31 March 2020, and were followed every week for up to 16 weeks. Broad study findings and their caveats: VDJdb matching was skewed toward anti-spike CD8 responses and likely underestimated virus-specific expansions by missing private and CD4 specificities.

The chain is encoded by TRBV3-1 joined to TRBJ2-3; the D gene identity is not certain. The clonotype comes from an adult who was a healthcare worker with PCR-confirmed SARS-CoV-2 infection or an uninfected control (not recorded which). Sequences were obtained from whole blood. In nucleotide form, the sequence is TGTGCCAGCAGCCAAGATGGACCCGTTACGCAGTATTTT. Its coded protein is CASSQDGPVTQYF.